These T cell receptor beta chains were read from a single sample in a study of PD-1 blockade in classical Hodgkin lymphoma. Generated by immunoSEQ multiplex PCR, the TCRdb table keeps only in-frame clones and is missing some. The table has fewer than 50,000 clones, around nine tenths seen once. The starting material was peripheral blood mononuclear cells (PBMCs), obtained at baseline. The origin of the receptors is a human donor with classical Hodgkin lymphoma. Each CDR3 is given with its conserved first and last residue. D genes are given only for firm matches.

D gene: TRBD2; J gene: TRBJ2-5; CDR3 length: 15; V gene: TRBV5-1; CDR3 protein: CASSLRGGPPETQYF
D gene: .; J gene: TRBJ1-1; CDR3 length: 10; V gene: TRBV20-1; CDR3 protein: CSGWNTEAFF
D gene: .; J gene: TRBJ2-6; CDR3 length: 16; V gene: TRBV7-3; CDR3 protein: CASSPAGFSGANVLTF
D gene: TRBD1; J gene: TRBJ2-7; CDR3 length: 15; V gene: TRBV4-1; CDR3 protein: CASSQRTGSSYEQYF
D gene: .; J gene: TRBJ2-7; CDR3 length: 15; V gene: TRBV7-9; CDR3 protein: CASSPGGPGRYEQYF
D gene: .; J gene: TRBJ2-1; CDR3 length: 15; V gene: TRBV7-3; CDR3 protein: CASSHLQGLYNEQFF
D gene: TRBD1; J gene: TRBJ1-1; CDR3 length: 15; V gene: TRBV5-1; CDR3 protein: CASSLVGTVYTEAFF
D gene: .; J gene: TRBJ2-7; CDR3 length: 12; V gene: TRBV5-6; CDR3 protein: CASSLTRYEQYF
D gene: .; J gene: TRBJ2-1; CDR3 length: 14; V gene: TRBV6-5; CDR3 protein: CASSIQGSNNEQFF
D gene: TRBD1; J gene: TRBJ1-5; CDR3 length: 15; V gene: TRBV19; CDR3 protein: CASTQGVSSNQPQHF
D gene: .; J gene: TRBJ1-6; CDR3 length: 15; V gene: TRBV2; CDR3 protein: CASNPGRAFNSPLHF
D gene: TRBD2; J gene: TRBJ2-1; CDR3 length: 16; V gene: TRBV10-3; CDR3 protein: CAINSPSGSSYNEQFF
D gene: .; J gene: TRBJ2-2; CDR3 length: 14; V gene: TRBV30; CDR3 protein: CAWSVRGSSGELFF
D gene: .; J gene: TRBJ2-5; CDR3 length: 14; V gene: TRBV2; CDR3 protein: CASSQGQGWETQYF
D gene: .; J gene: TRBJ2-5; CDR3 length: 17; V gene: TRBV14; CDR3 protein: CASSRLPVGGPRETQYF
D gene: TRBD1; J gene: TRBJ2-7; CDR3 length: 14; V gene: TRBV19; CDR3 protein: CATSLSQGANEQYF
D gene: .; J gene: TRBJ1-5; CDR3 length: 16; V gene: TRBV28; CDR3 protein: CASSYFDIGSNQPQHF
D gene: .; J gene: TRBJ2-7; CDR3 length: 13; V gene: TRBV7-2; CDR3 protein: CASSPIDRYEQYF
D gene: .; J gene: TRBJ2-3; CDR3 length: 13; V gene: TRBV2; CDR3 protein: CASSVWDRNTQYF
D gene: .; J gene: TRBJ1-5; CDR3 length: 15; V gene: TRBV30; CDR3 protein: CAWVGGDSVNQPQHF
D gene: TRBD1; J gene: TRBJ1-5; CDR3 length: 11; V gene: TRBV19; CDR3 protein: CASKDSGQKHF
D gene: .; J gene: TRBJ2-1; CDR3 length: 15; V gene: TRBV21-1; CDR3 protein: CAITRREGGVDEQFF
D gene: TRBD1; J gene: TRBJ2-7; CDR3 length: 14; V gene: TRBV2; CDR3 protein: CASRRTGISYEQYF
D gene: TRBD1; J gene: TRBJ1-2; CDR3 length: 12; V gene: TRBV7-9; CDR3 protein: CASSLQGDGYTF
D gene: .; J gene: TRBJ1-4; CDR3 length: 15; V gene: TRBV5-1; CDR3 protein: CASSTEGVLNEKLFF
D gene: TRBD1; J gene: TRBJ2-1; CDR3 length: 15; V gene: TRBV7-9; CDR3 protein: CASSLGQGAYNEQFF
D gene: .; J gene: TRBJ2-3; CDR3 length: 16; V gene: TRBV9; CDR3 protein: CASSVEGGRLLDTQYF
D gene: TRBD2; J gene: TRBJ2-3; CDR3 length: 16; V gene: TRBV6-4; CDR3 protein: CASSDSAGGTADTQYF
D gene: .; J gene: TRBJ2-2; CDR3 length: 17; V gene: TRBV14; CDR3 protein: CASSQAVRTINTGELFF
D gene: .; J gene: TRBJ1-1; CDR3 length: 16; V gene: TRBV7-2; CDR3 protein: CASSPHYQGPNTEAFF
D gene: TRBD2; J gene: TRBJ2-7; CDR3 length: 16; V gene: TRBV29-1; CDR3 protein: CSVGGALAGGPYEQYF
D gene: TRBD1; J gene: TRBJ2-7; CDR3 length: 15; V gene: TRBV6-6; CDR3 protein: CASSLRQGAVYEQYF
D gene: TRBD2; J gene: TRBJ2-7; CDR3 length: 14; V gene: TRBV5-6; CDR3 protein: CASRQAGGGYEQYF
D gene: .; J gene: TRBJ1-4; CDR3 length: 11; V gene: TRBV20-1; CDR3 protein: CSARLNEKLFF
D gene: .; J gene: TRBJ2-7; CDR3 length: 13; V gene: TRBV5-1; CDR3 protein: CASSFSNPYEQYF
D gene: TRBD2; J gene: TRBJ2-1; CDR3 length: 16; V gene: TRBV27; CDR3 protein: CASRQGSGRGYNEQFF
D gene: TRBD1; J gene: TRBJ1-2; CDR3 length: 13; V gene: TRBV27; CDR3 protein: CASSSTGRYGYTF
D gene: .; J gene: TRBJ2-1; CDR3 length: 13; V gene: TRBV6-5; CDR3 protein: CASSGTGYNEQFF
D gene: .; J gene: TRBJ2-7; CDR3 length: 19; V gene: TRBV2; CDR3 protein: CASSEALRVGGGGFDEQYF
D gene: TRBD1; J gene: TRBJ2-1; CDR3 length: 14; V gene: TRBV5-4; CDR3 protein: CASSFRDRENEQFF
D gene: .; J gene: TRBJ2-3; CDR3 length: 13; V gene: TRBV6-4; CDR3 protein: CASSNGGPNTQYF
D gene: .; J gene: TRBJ1-2; CDR3 length: 15; V gene: TRBV4-3; CDR3 protein: CASSQGTGANYGYTF
D gene: .; J gene: TRBJ2-3; CDR3 length: 12; V gene: TRBV9; CDR3 protein: CASSVVGDTQYF
D gene: .; J gene: TRBJ2-3; CDR3 length: 13; V gene: TRBV28; CDR3 protein: CASSFGRPDTQYF
D gene: TRBD2; J gene: TRBJ2-5; CDR3 length: 14; V gene: TRBV5-6; CDR3 protein: CASSGLAEQETQYF
D gene: .; J gene: TRBJ2-1; CDR3 length: 17; V gene: TRBV27; CDR3 protein: CASSSFKRASSYNEQFF
D gene: .; J gene: TRBJ2-1; CDR3 length: 18; V gene: TRBV7-3; CDR3 protein: CASSLTSWGDPLYNEQFF
D gene: .; J gene: TRBJ2-7; CDR3 length: 14; V gene: TRBV28; CDR3 protein: CASSLSEFSYEQYF
D gene: TRBD1; J gene: TRBJ1-2; CDR3 length: 15; V gene: TRBV4-1; CDR3 protein: CASSPVRGANYGYTF
D gene: .; J gene: TRBJ2-5; CDR3 length: 15; V gene: TRBV7-2; CDR3 protein: CASSLLPVTVETQYF